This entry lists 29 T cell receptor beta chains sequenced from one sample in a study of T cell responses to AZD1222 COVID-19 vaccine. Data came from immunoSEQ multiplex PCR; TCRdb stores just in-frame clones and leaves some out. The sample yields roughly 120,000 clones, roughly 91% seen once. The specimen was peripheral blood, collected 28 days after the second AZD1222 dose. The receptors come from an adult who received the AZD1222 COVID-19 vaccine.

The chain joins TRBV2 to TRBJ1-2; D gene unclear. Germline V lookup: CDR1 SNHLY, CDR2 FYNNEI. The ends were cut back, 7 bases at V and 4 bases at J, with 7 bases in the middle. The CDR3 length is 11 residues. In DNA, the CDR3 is TGTGCCAGCAAGGAGTTCTATGGCTACACCTTC. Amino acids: CASKEFYGYTF.

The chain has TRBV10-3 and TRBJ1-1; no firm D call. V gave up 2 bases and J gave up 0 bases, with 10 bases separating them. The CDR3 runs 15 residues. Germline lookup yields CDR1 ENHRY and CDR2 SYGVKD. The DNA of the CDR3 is TGTGCCATCAGTGAGGACGGATTTATGAACACTGAAGCTTTCTTT. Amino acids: CAISEDGFMNTEAFF.

CDR3 nucleotide sequence: TGTGCCAGCAGCACTAGCGGGGGGCGGGTCGATGAGCAGTTCTTC. Its protein product is CASSTSGGRVDEQFF. The chain is built from TRBV9 and TRBJ2-1; 12 bases fit TRBD2. Germline V CDR1 and CDR2: SGDLS, YYNGEE. The CDR3 extends over 15 amino acids. With 4 bases clipped from V and 8 bases from J, the junction kept 7 bases outside the gene matches.

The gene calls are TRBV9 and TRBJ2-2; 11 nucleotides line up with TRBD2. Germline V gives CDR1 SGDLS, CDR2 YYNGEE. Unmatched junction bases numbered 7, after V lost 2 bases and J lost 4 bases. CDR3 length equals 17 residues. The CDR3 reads CASSVSGGAPGTGELFF. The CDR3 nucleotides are TGTGCCAGCAGCGTTAGCGGGGGGGCTCCGGGCACCGGGGAGCTGTTTTTT.

The CDR3 nucleotides are TGTGCCAGCAGCTTCGGCGGGGGGGCCGACTACGAGCAGTACTTC. Amino acid sequence: CASSFGGGADYEQYF. The chain couples TRBV7-9 to TRBJ2-7, with 9 bases fitting TRBD2. V was pared by 3 bases and J by 3 bases, with 6 bases of the junction left unmatched. Germline values: CDR1 SEHNR, CDR2 FQNEAQ (reference sequence). This CDR3 spans 15 amino acids.

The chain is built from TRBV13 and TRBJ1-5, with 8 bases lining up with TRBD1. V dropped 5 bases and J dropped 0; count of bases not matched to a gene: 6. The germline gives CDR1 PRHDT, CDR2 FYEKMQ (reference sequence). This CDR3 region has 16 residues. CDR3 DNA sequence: TGTGCCAGCAGCGTTGGACAGGGCCTTAGCAATCAGCCCCAGCATTTT. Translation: CASSVGQGLSNQPQHF. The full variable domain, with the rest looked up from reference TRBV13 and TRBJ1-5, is AAGVIQSPRHLIKEKRETATLKCYPIPRHDTVYWYQQGPGQDPQFLISFYEKMQSDKGSIPDRFSAQQFSDYHSELNMSSLELGDSALYFCASSVGQGLSNQPQHFGDGTRLSIL.

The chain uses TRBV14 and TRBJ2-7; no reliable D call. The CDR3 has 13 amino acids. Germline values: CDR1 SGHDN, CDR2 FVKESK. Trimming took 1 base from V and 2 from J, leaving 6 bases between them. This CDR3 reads CASSQVLTYEQYF. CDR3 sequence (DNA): TGTGCCAGCAGCCAAGTCCTCACCTACGAGCAGTACTTC.

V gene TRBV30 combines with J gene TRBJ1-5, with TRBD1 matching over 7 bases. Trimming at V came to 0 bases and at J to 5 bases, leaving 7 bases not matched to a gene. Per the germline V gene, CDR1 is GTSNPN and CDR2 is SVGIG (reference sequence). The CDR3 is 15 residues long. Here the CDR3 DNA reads TGTGCCTGGAGTGTACGAGGGGGCTGGGATCAGCCCCAGCATTTT. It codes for CAWSVRGGWDQPQHF.

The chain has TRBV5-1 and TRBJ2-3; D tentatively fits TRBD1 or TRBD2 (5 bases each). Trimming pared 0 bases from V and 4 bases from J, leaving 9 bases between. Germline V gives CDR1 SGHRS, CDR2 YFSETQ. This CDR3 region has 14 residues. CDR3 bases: TGCGCCAGCAGCTTGGCGACGGGGCCAGATACGCAGTATTTT. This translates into CASSLATGPDTQYF.

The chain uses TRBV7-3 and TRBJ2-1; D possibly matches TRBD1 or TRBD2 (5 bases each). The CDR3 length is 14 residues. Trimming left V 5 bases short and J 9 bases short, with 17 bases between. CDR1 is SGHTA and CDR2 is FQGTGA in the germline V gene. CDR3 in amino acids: CASSQIGADGEQFF. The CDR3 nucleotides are TGTGCCAGCAGCCAGATCGGGGCGGACGGTGAGCAGTTCTTC.

Here the CDR3 reads CASSQGRTGSTEAFF. The CDR3 DNA reads as TGCGCCAGCAGCCAAGGCCGGACAGGGTCCACTGAAGCTTTCTTT. V gene TRBV4-3 combines with J gene TRBJ1-1; 8 bases are shared with TRBD1. Germline V gene lookup returns CDR1 LGHNA and CDR2 YSLEER. This CDR3 region has 15 residues. V lost 1 base and J lost 4; bases outside the gene matches: 5.

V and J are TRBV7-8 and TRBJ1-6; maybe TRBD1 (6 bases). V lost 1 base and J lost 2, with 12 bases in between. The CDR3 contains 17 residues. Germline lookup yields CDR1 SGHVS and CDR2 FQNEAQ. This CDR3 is CASSLGSRGTYNSPLHF. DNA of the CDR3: TGTGCCAGCAGCTTAGGATCCAGGGGAACCTATAATTCACCCCTCCACTTT. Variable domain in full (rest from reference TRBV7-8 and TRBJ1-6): GAGVSQSPRYKVAKRGQDVALRCDPISGHVSLFWYQQALGQGPEFLTYFQNEAQLDKSGLPSDRFFAERPEGSVSTLKIQRTQQEDSAVYLCASSLGSRGTYNSPLHFGNGTRLTVT.

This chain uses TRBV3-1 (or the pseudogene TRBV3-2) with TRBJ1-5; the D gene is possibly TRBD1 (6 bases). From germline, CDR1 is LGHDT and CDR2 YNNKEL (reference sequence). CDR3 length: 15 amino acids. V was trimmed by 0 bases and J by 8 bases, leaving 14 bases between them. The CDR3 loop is CASSQDSRGSEPQHF. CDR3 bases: TGTGCCAGCAGCCAAGATTCTAGGGGGAGTGAGCCCCAGCATTTT.

CDR3 protein: CASSLSGDGGLKLFF. The DNA for the CDR3 is TGTGCCAGCAGCCTTAGTGGGGACGGCGGATTAAAACTGTTTTTT. The chain couples TRBV14 to TRBJ1-4, with D perhaps matching TRBD1 (5 bases). This CDR3 comprises 15 residues. The germline gives CDR1 SGHDN, CDR2 FVKESK. Between the trimmed V and J ends, which lost 4 bases and 10 bases, there was a span of 19 bases.

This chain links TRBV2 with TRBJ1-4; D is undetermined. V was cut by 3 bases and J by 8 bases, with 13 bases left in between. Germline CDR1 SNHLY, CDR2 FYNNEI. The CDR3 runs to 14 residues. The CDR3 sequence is CASSDRGVSEKLFF. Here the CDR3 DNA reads TGTGCCAGCAGTGACCGGGGTGTTAGCGAAAAACTGTTTTTT.

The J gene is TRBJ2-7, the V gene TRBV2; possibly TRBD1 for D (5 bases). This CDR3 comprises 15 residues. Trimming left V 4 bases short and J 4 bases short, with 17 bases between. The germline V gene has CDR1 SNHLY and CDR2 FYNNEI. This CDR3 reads CASSGPGTGIYEQYF. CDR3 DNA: TGTGCCAGCAGTGGACCCGGTACAGGTATTTACGAGCAGTACTTC.

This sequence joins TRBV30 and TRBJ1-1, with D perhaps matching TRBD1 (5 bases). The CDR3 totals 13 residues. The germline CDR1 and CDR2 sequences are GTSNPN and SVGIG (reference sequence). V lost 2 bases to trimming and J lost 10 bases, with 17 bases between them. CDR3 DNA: TGTGCCTGGAGTTCGACAGCCGTCGGGGGAGCTTTCTTT. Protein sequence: CAWSSTAVGGAFF.

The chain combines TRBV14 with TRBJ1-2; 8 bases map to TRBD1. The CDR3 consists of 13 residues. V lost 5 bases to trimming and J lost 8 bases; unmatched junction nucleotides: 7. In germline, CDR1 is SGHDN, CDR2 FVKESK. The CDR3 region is CASSLDRGGGYTF. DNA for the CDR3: TGTGCCAGCAGCTTAGACAGGGGAGGCGGCTACACCTTC.

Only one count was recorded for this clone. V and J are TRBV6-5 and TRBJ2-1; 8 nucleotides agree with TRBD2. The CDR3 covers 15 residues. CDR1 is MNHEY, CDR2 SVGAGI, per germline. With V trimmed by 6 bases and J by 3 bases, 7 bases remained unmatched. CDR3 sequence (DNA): TGTGCCAGCAGCAGGCTGGCGGGGGGCTACAATGAGCAGTTCTTC. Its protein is CASSRLAGGYNEQFF.

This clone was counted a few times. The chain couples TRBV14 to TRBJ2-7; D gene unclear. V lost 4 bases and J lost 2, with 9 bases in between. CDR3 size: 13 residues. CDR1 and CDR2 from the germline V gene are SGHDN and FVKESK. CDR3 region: CASSPGGTYEQYF. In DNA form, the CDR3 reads TGTGCCAGCAGCCCCGGCGGAACCTACGAGCAGTACTTC. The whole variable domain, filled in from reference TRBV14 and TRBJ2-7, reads EAGVTQFPSHSVIEKGQTVTLRCDPISGHDNLYWYRRVMGKEIKFLLHFVKESKQDESGMPNNRFLAERTGGTYSTLKVQPAELEDSGVYFCASSPGGTYEQYFGPGTRLTVT.

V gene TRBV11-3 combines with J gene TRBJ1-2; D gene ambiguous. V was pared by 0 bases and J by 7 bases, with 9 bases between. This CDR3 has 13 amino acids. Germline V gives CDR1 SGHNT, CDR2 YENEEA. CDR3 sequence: CASSLDPGGGYTF. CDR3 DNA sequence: TGTGCCAGCAGCTTAGATCCCGGAGGTGGCTACACCTTC.

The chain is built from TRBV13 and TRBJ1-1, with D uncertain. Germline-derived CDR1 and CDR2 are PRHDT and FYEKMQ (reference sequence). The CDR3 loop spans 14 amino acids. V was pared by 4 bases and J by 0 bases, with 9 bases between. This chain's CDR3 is CASSSPAMNTEAFF. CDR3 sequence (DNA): TGTGCCAGCAGCTCGCCGGCGATGAACACTGAAGCTTTCTTT.

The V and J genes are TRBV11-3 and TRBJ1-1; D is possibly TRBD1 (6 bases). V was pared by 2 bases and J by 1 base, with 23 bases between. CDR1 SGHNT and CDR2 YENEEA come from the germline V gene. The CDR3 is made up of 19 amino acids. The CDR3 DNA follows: TGTGCCAGCAGCTTAACCATCCCGGAGGGGGTTAGTTGGAACACTGAAGCTTTCTTT. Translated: CASSLTIPEGVSWNTEAFF.

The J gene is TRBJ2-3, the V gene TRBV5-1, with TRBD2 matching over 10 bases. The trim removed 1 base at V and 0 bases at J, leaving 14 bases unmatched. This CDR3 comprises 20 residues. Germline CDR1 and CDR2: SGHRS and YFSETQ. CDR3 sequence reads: CASSLYWTSGLLASTDTQYF. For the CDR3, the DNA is TGCGCCAGCAGCTTGTATTGGACTAGCGGCCTCCTAGCTAGCACAGATACGCAGTATTTT.

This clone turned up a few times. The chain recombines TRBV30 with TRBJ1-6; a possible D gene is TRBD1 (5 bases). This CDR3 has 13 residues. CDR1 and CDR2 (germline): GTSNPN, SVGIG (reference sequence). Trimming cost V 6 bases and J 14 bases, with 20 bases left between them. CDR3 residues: CACPGLGDGTLHF. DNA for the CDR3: TGTGCCTGCCCGGGCCTCGGGGACGGCACCCTCCACTTT. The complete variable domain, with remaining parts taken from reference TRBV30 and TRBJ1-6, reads SQTIHQWPATLVQPVGSPLSLECTVEGTSNPNLYWYRQAAGRGLQLLFYSVGIGQISSEVPQNLSASRPQDRQFILSSKKLLLSDSGFYLCACPGLGDGTLHFGNGTRLTVT.

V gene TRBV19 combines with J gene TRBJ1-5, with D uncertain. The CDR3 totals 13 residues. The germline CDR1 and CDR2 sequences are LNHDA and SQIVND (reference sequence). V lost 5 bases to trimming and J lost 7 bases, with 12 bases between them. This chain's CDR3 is CASSPRTRQPQHF. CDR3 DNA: TGTGCCAGTAGTCCAAGGACTCGGCAGCCCCAGCATTTT. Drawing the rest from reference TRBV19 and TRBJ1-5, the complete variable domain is DGGITQSPKYLFRKEGQNVTLSCEQNLNHDAMYWYRQDPGQGLRLIYYSQIVNDFQKGDIAEGYSVSREKKESFPLTVTSAQKNPTAFYLCASSPRTRQPQHFGDGTRLSIL.

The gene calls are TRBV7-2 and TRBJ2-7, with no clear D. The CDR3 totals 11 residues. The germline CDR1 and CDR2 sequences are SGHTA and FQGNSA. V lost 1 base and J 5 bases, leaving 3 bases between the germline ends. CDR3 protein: CASSLVHEQYF. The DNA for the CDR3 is TGTGCCAGCAGCTTAGTCCACGAGCAGTACTTC.

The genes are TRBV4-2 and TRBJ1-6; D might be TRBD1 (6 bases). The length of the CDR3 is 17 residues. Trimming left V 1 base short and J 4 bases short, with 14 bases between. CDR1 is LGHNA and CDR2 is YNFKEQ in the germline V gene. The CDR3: CASSQVQGPPYNSPLHF. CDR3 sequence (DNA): TGTGCCAGCAGCCAAGTACAGGGACCACCTTATAATTCACCCCTCCACTTT.

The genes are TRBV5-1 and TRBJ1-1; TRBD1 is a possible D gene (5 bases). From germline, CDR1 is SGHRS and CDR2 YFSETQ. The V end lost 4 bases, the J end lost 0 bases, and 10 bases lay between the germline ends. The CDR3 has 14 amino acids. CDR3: CASSQGFMNTEAFF. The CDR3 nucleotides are TGCGCCAGCAGCCAGGGCTTCATGAACACTGAAGCTTTCTTT. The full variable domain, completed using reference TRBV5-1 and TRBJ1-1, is KAGVTQTPRYLIKTRGQQVTLSCSPISGHRSVSWYQQTPGQGLQFLFEYFSETQRNKGNFPGRFSGRQFSNSRSEMNVSTLELGDSALYLCASSQGFMNTEAFFGQGTRLTVV.